This TCR beta chain was found in a study of beta chain features in type 1 diabetes. Reverse transcription of all isolated RNA meant that expressed TCRB transcripts were sequenced. The method was immunoSEQ multiplex PCR; TCRdb's version includes in-frame clones alone and lacks a portion of them. The profile shows roughly 170,000 clones, 13% of them singletons. On this clone itself: Antigen specificity is unknown.

Study conclusions and caveats: TCRB CDR3s from Type 1 diabetes patients were moderately but significantly shorter in all four CD4+ subsets.

The sample consisted of central memory CD4+ T cells from blood. The receptor's source is a woman aged 18-29 years in good health.

Written as DNA, the CDR3 is TGTGCCAGCAGTTTAACGGTCGTCGGGAACTATGGCTACACCTTC. Protein: CASSLTVVGNYGYTF. The chain joins TRBV28 to TRBJ1-2; the D is unclear. The CDR3 covers 15 residues. Germline-derived CDR1 and CDR2 are MDHEN and SYDVKM. V gave up 2 bases and J gave up 2 bases, with 12 bases separating them.